These T cell receptor beta chains were read from a single sample in a study of blood T cell repertoires in COVID-19. The data were produced by immunoSEQ multiplex PCR, yet TCRdb's version contains in-frame clones alone and is incomplete. The data contain about 280,000 clones, about nine tenths of them seen just once; the ten biggest clones take up approximately 0.85%. The sequencing input was peripheral blood. These receptors were obtained from a woman aged 40 to 55 who had recovered from COVID-19. Both conserved end residues are part of each CDR3. D genes are given only for firm matches. Clone size, where shown, is once, few, many, or a class for clones that have expanded.

D gene: TRBD1; V gene: TRBV10-3; clone size: once; J gene: TRBJ1-6; CDR3 DNA: TGTGCCATCAGGGATACCAACAGGGGGCGAAATTCACCCCTCCACTTT; CDR3 protein: CAIRDTNRGRNSPLHF
D gene: -; V gene: TRBV30; clone size: -; J gene: TRBJ2-7; CDR3 DNA: TGTGCCTGGAGTGGGCAGGGCAACGAGCAGTACTTC; CDR3 protein: CAWSGQGNEQYF
D gene: -; V gene: TRBV19; clone size: -; J gene: TRBJ1-1; CDR3 DNA: TGTGCCAGTAGTAATCGGGGGATGAACACTGAAGCTTTCTTT; CDR3 protein: CASSNRGMNTEAFF
D gene: TRBD1; V gene: TRBV5-1; clone size: once; J gene: TRBJ2-1; CDR3 DNA: TGCGCCAGCAGCATACAGGGGTCTAATAACGGTGAGCAGTTCTTC; CDR3 protein: CASSIQGSNNGEQFF
D gene: TRBD1; V gene: TRBV24-1; clone size: -; J gene: TRBJ2-1; CDR3 DNA: TGTGCCACCAGTGATCCCGGGACAGGGATCGTTGGGTCCTACAATGAGCAGTTCTTC; CDR3 protein: CATSDPGTGIVGSYNEQFF
D gene: TRBD2; V gene: TRBV5-1; clone size: -; J gene: TRBJ2-1; CDR3 DNA: TGCGCCAGCAGCTTGGGCGCTAGCGGGGCCTACAATGAGCAGTTCTTC; CDR3 protein: CASSLGASGAYNEQFF
D gene: TRBD2; V gene: TRBV3-1/TRBV3-2; clone size: once; J gene: TRBJ2-1; CDR3 DNA: TGTGCCAGCAGTATAGCGGGAGGGGTTAATGAGCAGTTCTTC; CDR3 protein: CASSIAGGVNEQFF
D gene: -; V gene: TRBV9; clone size: -; J gene: TRBJ1-6; CDR3 DNA: TGTGCCAGCAGCGCCGGGGGCGGGAGCTCCTATAATTCACCCCTCCACTTT; CDR3 protein: CASSAGGGSSYNSPLHF
D gene: TRBD2; V gene: TRBV4-2; clone size: -; J gene: TRBJ2-1; CDR3 DNA: TGTGCCAGCAGCCAAGCTGGGACTAGCGGGATAGATGAGCAGTTCTTC; CDR3 protein: CASSQAGTSGIDEQFF
D gene: TRBD1; V gene: TRBV5-1; clone size: -; J gene: TRBJ2-1; CDR3 DNA: TGCGCCAGCAGCTTGGGACAGGGGGCTGGAACGAATGAGCAGTTCTTC; CDR3 protein: CASSLGQGAGTNEQFF
D gene: TRBD1; V gene: TRBV3-1/TRBV3-2; clone size: -; J gene: TRBJ2-7; CDR3 DNA: TGTGCCAGCAGCCAGCAAGAAGGGGACAGGGGCCACGAGCAGTACTTC; CDR3 protein: CASSQQEGDRGHEQYF
D gene: -; V gene: TRBV28; clone size: -; J gene: TRBJ1-5; CDR3 DNA: TGTGCCAGCAGTTTATTCGGTCCCGCCGGCGGTTATAGCAATCAGCCCCAGCATTTT; CDR3 protein: CASSLFGPAGGYSNQPQHF
D gene: -; V gene: TRBV5-1; clone size: -; J gene: TRBJ2-1; CDR3 DNA: TGCGCCAGCAGCTGGGCGGGGTCAGAGGATGAGCAGTTCTTC; CDR3 protein: CASSWAGSEDEQFF
D gene: -; V gene: TRBV10-3; clone size: -; J gene: TRBJ2-1; CDR3 DNA: TGTGCCATCAGTGATGGCAGGGAAGATGAGCAGTTCTTC; CDR3 protein: CAISDGREDEQFF
D gene: -; V gene: TRBV29-1; clone size: -; J gene: TRBJ2-7; CDR3 DNA: TGCAGCGCCACGAATATGTTAGCTCCCTACGAGCAGTACTTC; CDR3 protein: CSATNMLAPYEQYF
D gene: TRBD2; V gene: TRBV6-5; clone size: -; J gene: TRBJ2-7; CDR3 DNA: TGTGCCAGCAGGACTAGCGGGACCTACGAGCAGTACTTC; CDR3 protein: CASRTSGTYEQYF
D gene: TRBD1; V gene: TRBV6-4; clone size: many; J gene: TRBJ1-6; CDR3 DNA: TGTGCCAGCAACCGGGACAGGCCGGGGAGTAATTCACCCCTCCACTTT; CDR3 protein: CASNRDRPGSNSPLHF
D gene: -; V gene: TRBV11-2; clone size: -; J gene: TRBJ2-7; CDR3 DNA: TGTGCCAGCAGCTTAGGGAGGGCGGGCCCCTGGGAGCAGTACTTC; CDR3 protein: CASSLGRAGPWEQYF
D gene: TRBD2; V gene: TRBV7-9; clone size: -; J gene: TRBJ2-3; CDR3 DNA: TGTGCCAGCAGCTTAGCGCCGGGACTACTAGCGGTCCTCACAGATACGCAGTATTTT; CDR3 protein: CASSLAPGLLAVLTDTQYF
D gene: TRBD2; V gene: TRBV6-5; clone size: -; J gene: TRBJ2-3; CDR3 DNA: TGTGCCAGCGCACCGGGACTAGTAGGGGATACGCAGTATTTT; CDR3 protein: CASAPGLVGDTQYF
D gene: -; V gene: TRBV30; clone size: -; J gene: TRBJ2-7; CDR3 DNA: TGTGCCTGGAGTACCGGGACGGGAGACTACGAGCAGTACTTC; CDR3 protein: CAWSTGTGDYEQYF
D gene: TRBD2; V gene: TRBV5-5; clone size: -; J gene: TRBJ2-7; CDR3 DNA: TGTGCCAGCAGCTTCCTTCCGGGACTAGCGGGAGTTGAGCAGTACTTC; CDR3 protein: CASSFLPGLAGVEQYF
D gene: -; V gene: TRBV27; clone size: -; J gene: TRBJ1-6; CDR3 DNA: TGTGCCAGCAGTTTACGTCCCCTCCGAGGCGCAATCTCACCCCTCCACTTT; CDR3 protein: CASSLRPLRGAISPLHF
D gene: -; V gene: TRBV27; clone size: -; J gene: TRBJ1-4; CDR3 DNA: TGTGCCAGCAGTCCTAGGCAGAATGAAAAACTGTTTTTT; CDR3 protein: CASSPRQNEKLFF
D gene: -; V gene: TRBV24-1; clone size: -; J gene: TRBJ2-3; CDR3 DNA: TGTGCCACCAGTGAGTGGGCAACCACAGATACGCAGTATTTT; CDR3 protein: CATSEWATTDTQYF
D gene: -; V gene: TRBV6-1; clone size: -; J gene: TRBJ1-2; CDR3 DNA: TGTGCCAGCAGTGAGGAAATACAGGGCCCGCGGGGCTACACCTTC; CDR3 protein: CASSEEIQGPRGYTF
D gene: TRBD1; V gene: TRBV30; clone size: -; J gene: TRBJ2-1; CDR3 DNA: TGTGCCTGGAGCCAAAGGGGACAGGTATACAATGAGCAGTTCTTC; CDR3 protein: CAWSQRGQVYNEQFF
D gene: TRBD1; V gene: TRBV5-1; clone size: once; J gene: TRBJ1-1; CDR3 DNA: TGCGCCAGCAGCTCAGGGGGCGGGAACACTGAAGCTTTCTTT; CDR3 protein: CASSSGGGNTEAFF
D gene: -; V gene: TRBV25-1; clone size: -; J gene: TRBJ1-1; CDR3 DNA: TGTGCCAGCAGCGACGGGGTTGCGGACACTGAAGCTTTCTTT; CDR3 protein: CASSDGVADTEAFF
D gene: TRBD1; V gene: TRBV14; clone size: -; J gene: TRBJ1-6; CDR3 DNA: TGTGCCAGCAGCAATACCGGACAGGGAAATTCACCCCTCCACTTT; CDR3 protein: CASSNTGQGNSPLHF
D gene: TRBD1; V gene: TRBV7-9; clone size: -; J gene: TRBJ1-2; CDR3 DNA: TGTGCCAGCAGCTTACCGTTACCGGGACAGGGGGCTCGAGTCTATGGCTACACCTTC; CDR3 protein: CASSLPLPGQGARVYGYTF
D gene: TRBD2; V gene: TRBV5-1; clone size: once; J gene: TRBJ2-3; CDR3 DNA: TGCGCCAGCGCACTAGCGGGAGACGGCGATACGCAGTATTTT; CDR3 protein: CASALAGDGDTQYF
D gene: TRBD2; V gene: TRBV11-2; clone size: -; J gene: TRBJ2-1; CDR3 DNA: TGTGCCAGCAGCCGCATTAGCGGGAGGGATGAGCAGTTCTTC; CDR3 protein: CASSRISGRDEQFF
D gene: TRBD2; V gene: TRBV11-2; clone size: -; J gene: TRBJ2-5; CDR3 DNA: TGTGCCAGCAGACGGACTAGCGGAAGGACGGGGGAGACCCAGTACTTC; CDR3 protein: CASRRTSGRTGETQYF
D gene: TRBD1; V gene: TRBV9; clone size: -; J gene: TRBJ1-1; CDR3 DNA: TGTGCCAGCAGCTACACCGGGACAGCCAACACTGAAGCTTTCTTT; CDR3 protein: CASSYTGTANTEAFF
D gene: TRBD1; V gene: TRBV7-8; clone size: -; J gene: TRBJ1-1; CDR3 DNA: TGTGCCAGCAGCGAGACGACAGGGTTGGCTTTCTTT; CDR3 protein: CASSETTGLAFF
D gene: TRBD1; V gene: TRBV7-3; clone size: -; J gene: TRBJ2-5; CDR3 DNA: TGTGCCAGCAGCCCGGGACAGTCTAAAGAGACCCAGTACTTC; CDR3 protein: CASSPGQSKETQYF
D gene: -; V gene: TRBV11-2; clone size: -; J gene: TRBJ2-3; CDR3 DNA: TGTGCCAGCAGCTTCCTGGAGTCGTCCCCGAAGGGGATGTATTTT; CDR3 protein: CASSFLESSPKGMYF
D gene: -; V gene: TRBV12-5; clone size: -; J gene: TRBJ2-2; CDR3 DNA: TGTGCTAGTGGGTCGGGGGACTTCGCGAACACCGGGGAGCTGTTTTTT; CDR3 protein: CASGSGDFANTGELFF